A selection of T cell receptor beta chains follows, all from one sample in a study of control samples from healthy donors and cancer patients. Produced via immunoSEQ multiplex PCR; TCRdb's table is partial and in-frame only. Of roughly 98,000 clones listed, approximately 93% are singletons. Sequencing was done on a sample of blood. The receptors were gathered from a man aged 18 to 30 in good health. CDR3s include the opening cysteine and the closing phenylalanine or tryptophan. Each record gives: CDR3 protein, CDR3 DNA, D gene, J gene, clone size, V gene. A D gene is named only where the DNA matches it firmly. The size of a clone is reported for some rows only, either as once, few or many, or as a class for expanded clones.

CASSIGRSTDTQYF,TGTGCCAGTAGTATCGGACGGAGCACAGATACGCAGTATTTT,NA,TRBJ2-3,NA,TRBV19
CASSEEYNQPQHF,TGTGCCAGCAGTGAAGAATACAATCAGCCCCAGCATTTT,NA,TRBJ1-5,NA,TRBV2
CATERLAGGYNEQFF,TGCGCCACCGAACGACTAGCGGGGGGGTACAATGAGCAGTTCTTC,TRBD2,TRBJ2-1,NA,TRBV10-2
CASRRDRGGVDEQYF,TGTGCCAGCAGGCGAGACAGGGGGGGAGTTGACGAGCAGTACTTC,TRBD1,TRBJ2-7,NA,TRBV5-4
CSVGPGQADSDTQYF,TGCAGCGTTGGCCCCGGGCAGGCGGATTCAGATACGCAGTATTTT,NA,TRBJ2-3,NA,TRBV29-1
CASSPGDSLPGTEAFF,TGCGCCAGCAGCCCCGGGGACAGTCTCCCTGGGACTGAAGCTTTCTTT,TRBD1,TRBJ1-1,NA,TRBV4-1
CASSRDRGLTGELFF,TGTGCCAGCAGCCGGGACAGGGGGCTAACCGGGGAGCTGTTTTTT,TRBD1,TRBJ2-2,NA,TRBV5-6
CASSTRQGAGGYTF,TGTGCCAGCAGTACCAGACAGGGGGCTGGGGGCTACACCTTC,TRBD1,TRBJ1-2,NA,TRBV6-5
CASSPGTRGTEAFF,TGCGCCAGCAGCCCCGGGACAAGGGGCACTGAAGCTTTCTTT,NA,TRBJ1-1,NA,TRBV5-1
CASSRLGGKDEKLFF,TGTGCCAGCAGCCGTCTAGGAGGGAAAGATGAAAAACTGTTTTTT,NA,TRBJ1-4,NA,TRBV3-1/TRBV3-2
CASSDQGHQPQHF,TGTGCCAGCAGCGATCAGGGGCATCAGCCCCAGCATTTT,NA,TRBJ1-5,NA,TRBV7-2
CASSQAQEYYEQYF,TGCGCCAGCAGCCAAGCACAGGAATACTACGAGCAGTACTTC,NA,TRBJ2-7,few,TRBV4-1
CSGTGGQETQYF,TGCAGCGGGACAGGGGGCCAGGAGACCCAGTACTTC,TRBD1,TRBJ2-5,NA,TRBV29-1
CASSPQKIQGSYEQYF,TGTGCCAGCAGCCCCCAAAAAATACAAGGCTCCTACGAGCAGTACTTC,NA,TRBJ2-7,NA,TRBV14
CASSQEDRVIYNSPLHF,TGTGCCAGCAGCCAAGAGGACAGGGTGATCTATAATTCACCCCTCCACTTT,TRBD1,TRBJ1-6,once,TRBV14
CASSPETTASNQPQHF,TGTGCCAGCAGCCCCGAAACGACGGCTAGCAATCAGCCCCAGCATTTT,NA,TRBJ1-5,NA,TRBV2
CASSQVQTSGGNNEQFF,TGCGCCAGCAGCCAAGTCCAGACTAGCGGGGGGAACAATGAGCAGTTCTTC,TRBD2,TRBJ2-1,NA,TRBV4-1
CASSLSPDSPLHF,TGTGCCAGCAGTTTATCTCCGGATTCACCCCTCCACTTT,NA,TRBJ1-6,NA,TRBV27
CASSQDRGWEAFF,TGCGCCAGCAGCCAAGACCGGGGGTGGGAAGCTTTCTTT,NA,TRBJ1-1,once,TRBV4-3
CASSQLAGAHNEQFF,TGTGCCAGCAGCCAGCTAGCGGGGGCCCACAATGAGCAGTTCTTC,TRBD2,TRBJ2-1,NA,TRBV3-1/TRBV3-2
CASSDLGTSGGSYEQYF,TGTGCCAGCAGTGACCTAGGAACTAGCGGGGGGTCCTACGAGCAGTACTTC,TRBD2,TRBJ2-7,NA,TRBV2
CASSLYRGPYNEQFF,TGTGCCAGCAGCTTATACCGTGGTCCCTACAATGAGCAGTTCTTC,NA,TRBJ2-1,NA,TRBV7-3
CASSSSGSWEQYF,TGTGCCAGCAGCAGTAGCGGGAGTTGGGAGCAGTACTTC,TRBD2,TRBJ2-7,NA,TRBV6-5
CASSSRAGYQPQHF,TGTGCCAGCAGCTCCCGGGCAGGGTATCAGCCCCAGCATTTT,NA,TRBJ1-5,NA,TRBV27
CASSPPRGWGYTF,TGTGCCAGCAGCCCCCCTCGGGGATGGGGCTACACCTTC,NA,TRBJ1-2,NA,TRBV5-6
CASSRGQGLPWDDTEAFF,TGCGCCAGCAGCCGTGGACAGGGCCTTCCTTGGGACGACACTGAAGCTTTCTTT,TRBD1,TRBJ1-1,NA,TRBV5-1
CASSIMGYNSPLHF,TGTGCCAGTAGTATAATGGGTTATAATTCACCCCTCCACTTT,NA,TRBJ1-6,once,TRBV19